This TCR beta chain was found in a study of blood T cell repertoires in COVID-19. Background on the study: Whether acute or convalescent, the COVID-19 samples came from the United States, Italy and Spain. In each case, the material was cDNA or gDNA derived from T cells, B-cell-depleted T cells, or PBMCs.

This CDR3 is built from 16 residues. Germline trimming cut 5 bases from V and 0 bases from J; bases unmatched to any gene: 6. Germline V gene data show CDR1 as KGHDR and CDR2 as SFDVKD. How the authors handled the data: Reference gene primer amplification gave estimated nucleated cell counts. Assay: immunoSEQ multiplex PCR; the TCRdb copy retains only in-frame clones and omits some. V, J and clone size are those of that table, while D and trimming were read from the DNA. The sample holds 100,000 or so clones, 91% seen once. The chain joins TRBV24-1 to TRBJ2-1, with 7 bases lining up with TRBD1. The sample consisted of peripheral blood. This TCR derives from a man between 50 and 59 years old with acute or convalescent COVID-19. CDR3 in amino acids: CATSAKQGFSYNEQFF. For the CDR3, the DNA is TGTGCCACCAGTGCTAAACAGGGGTTCTCCTACAATGAGCAGTTCTTC.